This is a list of T cell receptor beta chains from one sample in a study of cytomegalovirus exposure and HLA in healthy donors. Only in-frame clones appear in the TCRdb table, and some are missing; sequencing was by immunoSEQ multiplex PCR. The sample has fewer than 250,000 clones, around nine tenths seen once. Sequencing was carried out using PBMCs. The receptors stem from a man aged 18 to 29 in good health and CMV-seronegative. Both conserved end residues are part of each CDR3. The D gene is left open where the match is weak. Where a row states a size, it is once, few, many or the class of an expanded clone; other rows omit it.

d_call,cdr3_length,j_call,v_call,clone_size,cdr3_aa,cdr3_nt
NA,13,TRBJ1-2,TRBV11-2,NA,CASSVGANYGYTF,TGTGCCAGCAGTGTCGGAGCTAACTATGGCTACACCTTC
TRBD2,17,TRBJ2-7,TRBV4-2,NA,CASSQDLASGSSYEQYF,TGTGCCAGCAGCCAAGATCTAGCTAGCGGCTCCTCCTACGAGCAGTACTTC
NA,12,TRBJ1-5,TRBV27,NA,CASSTGYQPQHF,TGTGCCAGCAGTACAGGGTATCAGCCCCAGCATTTT
NA,14,TRBJ2-7,TRBV4-1,NA,CASSQVAQGFEQYF,TGCGCCAGCAGCCAAGTAGCCCAGGGGTTCGAGCAGTACTTC
TRBD2,13,TRBJ2-1,TRBV7-9,few,CASSLSSGIEQFF,TGTGCCAGCAGCTTATCTAGCGGGATTGAGCAGTTCTTC
TRBD2,14,TRBJ2-2,TRBV28,NA,CASVAGSSTGELFF,TGTGCCAGCGTAGCGGGCAGCTCGACCGGGGAGCTGTTTTTT
TRBD1,16,TRBJ1-3,TRBV7-6,NA,CASSLGTEDPGNTIYF,TGTGCCAGCAGCTTGGGGACAGAAGACCCTGGAAACACCATATATTTT
NA,13,TRBJ1-1,TRBV15,NA,CATSRDEGKRAFF,TGTGCCACCAGCAGAGATGAGGGCAAGCGAGCTTTCTTT
NA,13,TRBJ2-1,TRBV5-1,NA,CASSLSPDNEQFF,TGCGCCAGCAGCTTGTCTCCCGACAATGAGCAGTTCTTC
NA,11,TRBJ2-3,TRBV28,NA,CASGDRDTQYF,TGTGCCAGCGGAGATAGAGATACGCAGTATTTT
TRBD1,13,TRBJ1-1,TRBV7-2,NA,CASSLDRYTEAFF,TGTGCCAGCAGCTTGGACAGGTACACTGAAGCTTTCTTT
TRBD1,13,TRBJ2-5,TRBV7-7,NA,CASSSDRAETQYF,TGTGCCAGCAGCTCAGACAGGGCAGAGACCCAGTACTTC
TRBD1,16,TRBJ1-5,TRBV7-2,once,CASSPLDRDLNQPQHF,TGTGCCAGCAGCCCATTGGACAGGGACCTCAATCAGCCCCAGCATTTT
TRBD1,15,TRBJ1-1,TRBV19,NA,CASSIVGRGDTEAFF,TGTGCCAGTAGTATAGTCGGCAGGGGGGACACTGAAGCTTTCTTT
NA,15,TRBJ2-3,TRBV7-2,NA,CASSPRAAFTDTQYF,TGTGCCAGCAGCCCCAGGGCCGCCTTCACAGATACGCAGTATTTT
TRBD1,19,TRBJ1-1,TRBV7-8,NA,CASTQKGGQGDVKNTEAFF,TGTGCCAGCACCCAGAAGGGAGGACAGGGGGACGTCAAGAACACTGAAGCTTTCTTT
TRBD2,14,TRBJ2-1,TRBV30,NA,CAWRNSGDYNEQFF,TGTGCCTGGAGAAATAGCGGGGATTACAATGAGCAGTTCTTC
TRBD1,16,TRBJ1-2,TRBV10-3,NA,CAISGDREIVNYGYTF,TGTGCCATCAGTGGGGACAGAGAAATCGTTAACTATGGCTACACCTTC
TRBD2,14,TRBJ2-7,TRBV4-3,NA,CASSQGDYSSEQYF,TGCGCCAGCAGCCAAGGGGACTATAGTTCAGAGCAGTACTTC
TRBD2,19,TRBJ2-1,TRBV7-2,NA,CASSSGAGLAGRSYNEQFF,TGTGCCAGCAGCTCAGGTGCGGGACTAGCGGGGAGGTCCTACAATGAGCAGTTCTTC
NA,15,TRBJ1-3,TRBV7-9,NA,CASSFLRRAGNTIYF,TGTGCCAGCAGCTTTCTCAGGAGGGCTGGAAACACCATATATTTT
NA,17,TRBJ2-6,TRBV2,NA,CASRPTGQRPGANVLTF,TGTGCCAGCAGGCCGACCGGACAAAGGCCTGGGGCCAACGTCCTGACTTTC
TRBD2,16,TRBJ2-7,TRBV7-2,once,CASSQGLAGGDYEQYF,TGTGCCAGCAGCCAGGGACTAGCGGGGGGGGACTACGAGCAGTACTTC
NA,13,TRBJ2-1,TRBV7-2,NA,CASRRSSYNEQFF,TGTGCCAGCAGACGCAGCTCCTACAATGAGCAGTTCTTC
TRBD2,14,TRBJ2-2,TRBV30,NA,CAWSGEGMSGELFF,TGTGCCTGGAGTGGGGAGGGGATGAGCGGGGAGCTGTTTTTT
NA,16,TRBJ1-5,TRBV7-2,NA,CASSFGGSVLGQPQHF,TGTGCCAGCAGCTTCGGGGGATCCGTTCTGGGTCAGCCCCAGCATTTT
NA,16,TRBJ2-2,TRBV19,few,CASSTGGTINPGELFF,TGTGCCAGTAGCACTGGAGGGACGATAAATCCCGGGGAGCTGTTTTTT
NA,13,TRBJ2-1,TRBV5-1,NA,CASSLQQGGEQFF,TGCGCCAGCAGCTTGCAACAGGGTGGTGAGCAGTTCTTC
NA,13,TRBJ2-7,TRBV7-2,NA,CASSFGADYEQYF,TGTGCCAGCAGCTTCGGTGCGGACTACGAGCAGTACTTC
NA,16,TRBJ2-3,TRBV2,few,CASSDLDFSSTDTQYF,TGTGCCAGCAGTGACTTAGACTTTTCTAGCACAGATACGCAGTATTTT
NA,12,TRBJ2-7,TRBV7-9,few,CASSLQGYEQYF,TGTGCCAGCAGCTTACAGGGCTACGAGCAGTACTTC
NA,14,TRBJ2-7,TRBV5-5,NA,CASSLVGARYEQYF,TGTGCCAGCAGCTTGGTGGGGGCGCGGTACGAGCAGTACTTC
NA,12,TRBJ2-7,TRBV29-1,NA,CSVGDTAYEQYF,TGCAGCGTTGGAGACACGGCCTACGAGCAGTACTTC
NA,13,TRBJ2-3,TRBV29-1,NA,CSVERGSTDTQYF,TGCAGCGTTGAGCGGGGTAGCACAGATACGCAGTATTTT
TRBD1,14,TRBJ1-5,TRBV27,NA,CASSIGTDNQPQHF,TGTGCCAGCAGTATAGGGACAGATAATCAGCCCCAGCATTTT
TRBD1,14,TRBJ1-4,TRBV18,once,CASSSGTGNEKLFF,TGTGCCAGCTCATCGGGGACAGGGAATGAAAAACTGTTTTTT
TRBD2,16,TRBJ2-3,TRBV5-1,once,CASSLELAGVTDTQYF,TGCGCCAGCAGCTTGGAACTAGCGGGAGTAACAGATACGCAGTATTTT
NA,14,TRBJ2-3,TRBV18,NA,CASSPQGLVDTQYF,TGTGCCAGCTCACCCCAGGGCCTTGTTGATACGCAGTATTTT
TRBD2,12,TRBJ2-3,TRBV6-5,NA,CASTSGTDTQYF,TGTGCCAGTACTAGCGGCACAGATACGCAGTATTTT
TRBD1,18,TRBJ1-5,TRBV6-4,NA,CASREKDRGLDSNQPQHF,TGTGCCAGCAGAGAGAAGGACAGGGGGCTGGATAGCAATCAGCCCCAGCATTTT
NA,14,TRBJ1-1,TRBV13,NA,CASSLGRTNTEAFF,TGTGCCAGCAGCTTGGGGCGGACGAACACTGAAGCTTTCTTT
NA,13,TRBJ1-2,TRBV27,once,CASSLAGSYGYTF,TGTGCCAGCAGTTTGGCAGGGTCCTATGGCTACACCTTC
NA,15,TRBJ1-1,TRBV28,NA,CASSIRGFMNTEAFF,TGTGCCAGCAGTATCCGAGGATTCATGAACACTGAAGCTTTCTTT
NA,15,TRBJ2-1,TRBV29-1,NA,CSVEDRRSSYNEQFF,TGCAGCGTTGAAGATCGTCGGAGCTCCTACAATGAGCAGTTCTTC
NA,14,TRBJ2-2,TRBV13,NA,CASTRWGGSGELFF,TGTGCCAGCACCCGGTGGGGGGGCTCGGGGGAGCTGTTTTTT
NA,12,TRBJ1-2,TRBV28,NA,CASSEAGYGYTF,TGTGCCAGCAGCGAAGCAGGGTACGGCTACACCTTC
NA,14,TRBJ2-7,TRBV28,NA,CASSYTTGGDEQYF,TGTGCCAGCAGCTATACCACAGGGGGGGACGAGCAGTACTTC
NA,15,TRBJ2-3,TRBV29-1,few,CSVGGGWLGTDTQYF,TGCAGCGTTGGGGGGGGCTGGTTAGGCACAGATACGCAGTATTTT